The rows below give T cell receptor beta chains drawn from one sample of a study of cytomegalovirus exposure and HLA in healthy donors. Only in-frame clones appear in the TCRdb table, and some are missing; sequencing was by immunoSEQ multiplex PCR. Of about 340,000 clones listed, 80% to 90% are singletons. Sequenced: PBMCs. The receptor set was obtained from a woman between 18 and 29 years old in good health and CMV-seronegative. The CDR3 runs from the conserved cysteine through the conserved F or W. D genes are given only for firm matches. Size values are once, few and many counts, or a class for expanded clones, and some rows have none.

TRBD2 TRBJ2-7 NA TRBV7-2 TGTGCCAGCAGCTCTAGCGGGAGTTTCTACGAGCAGTACTTC CASSSSGSFYEQYF
NA TRBJ2-3 NA TRBV14 TGTGCCAGCAGCCCTAAGATTACGGGATGGGGCACAGATACGCAGTATTTT CASSPKITGWGTDTQYF
NA TRBJ2-7 few TRBV2 TGTGCCAGCAGTGGAGCAGAGAACTACGAGCAGTACTTC CASSGAENYEQYF
TRBD2 TRBJ2-7 NA TRBV6-5 TGTGCCAGCAGTTTTGGCGGGAGGGGTCTGGAGCAGTACTTC CASSFGGRGLEQYF
NA TRBJ2-7 NA TRBV7-8 TGTGCCAGCAGCTTAGCGGACTATTCCTACGAGCAGTACTTC CASSLADYSYEQYF
TRBD1 TRBJ2-5 NA TRBV7-6 TGTGCCAGCAGCCCCGGGACAGGTCCCGAGACCCAGTACTTC CASSPGTGPETQYF
TRBD2 TRBJ2-1 NA TRBV7-2 TGTGCCAGCAGCTTCGGACTAGCGGCCGAAGGTGAGCAGTTCTTC CASSFGLAAEGEQFF
NA TRBJ1-3 few TRBV27 TGTGCCAGCAGTTTAGGCCTCGGTGACAGGTTT CASSLGLGDRF
NA TRBJ2-1 NA TRBV5-4 TGTGCCAGCAGCCCCCGGTCGAGCTCCTACAATGAGCAGTTCTTC CASSPRSSSYNEQFF
TRBD1 TRBJ2-3 NA TRBV4-3 TGCGCCAGCAGCCCGGGACAGGGGATCGCAGATACGCAGTATTTT CASSPGQGIADTQYF
NA TRBJ1-2 NA TRBV6-5 TGTGCCAGCGCGGGTCTGGAGGGGAACTATGGCTACACCTTC CASAGLEGNYGYTF
TRBD2 TRBJ2-7 NA TRBV5-8 TGTGCCAGCAGCGCGGGACTAAGGGAACCCTACGAGCAGTACTTC CASSAGLREPYEQYF
TRBD2 TRBJ2-2 NA TRBV11-2 TGTGCCAGCAGCTTTCCGGCTAGCGGGAACACCGGGGAGCTGTTTTTT CASSFPASGNTGELFF
NA TRBJ1-4 NA TRBV4-2 TGTGCCAGCAGCCAAGATATACTCGAGCCGGAAAAACTGTTTTTT CASSQDILEPEKLFF
TRBD1 TRBJ2-2 NA TRBV10-1 TGCGCCAGCAGTGAGTCTTACCACCGGGACAGGGGACGCACCGGGGAGCTGTTTTTT CASSESYHRDRGRTGELFF
TRBD1 TRBJ1-1 NA TRBV7-3 TGTGCCAGCAGCCCCCGGGCCGTGACAGGGGTGGGTGAAGCTTTCTTT CASSPRAVTGVGEAFF
NA TRBJ2-3 once TRBV7-2 TGTGCCAGCAGCCCTCAGAACACAGATACGCAGTATTTT CASSPQNTDTQYF
TRBD1 TRBJ2-2 NA TRBV28 TGTGCCAGCAGAGACAGGGGGCCGGTCGGGGAGCTGTTTTTT CASRDRGPVGELFF
TRBD1 TRBJ1-5 NA TRBV28 TGTGCCAGCAGACGCCCCTGGGGTCCGGGACAGGGTTTCAATCAGCCCCAGCATTTT CASRRPWGPGQGFNQPQHF
TRBD1 TRBJ1-2 NA TRBV27 TGTGCCAGCAGTTTCCGCGGGACAGGGAGCGGCTACACCTTC CASSFRGTGSGYTF
TRBD1 TRBJ2-7 NA TRBV7-8 TGTGCCAGCAGCAACGGACAGGGGGCGGCGAACTCCTACGAGCAGTACTTC CASSNGQGAANSYEQYF
NA TRBJ1-1 NA TRBV10-3 TGTGCCTCAAGATGGGCACCCTTGAACACTGAAGCTTTCTTT CASRWAPLNTEAFF
TRBD1 TRBJ2-7 NA TRBV28 TGTGCCAGCACCCTGACAGGGCTAAACTACGAGCAGTACTTC CASTLTGLNYEQYF
NA TRBJ2-7 NA TRBV15 TGTGCCACCAGCAGAGGTCGGCTACAGGGTTACGAGCAGTACTTC CATSRGRLQGYEQYF
NA TRBJ1-2 NA TRBV7-8 TGTGCCAGCAGCCCAGTACCGGGGGATGGCTACACCTTC CASSPVPGDGYTF